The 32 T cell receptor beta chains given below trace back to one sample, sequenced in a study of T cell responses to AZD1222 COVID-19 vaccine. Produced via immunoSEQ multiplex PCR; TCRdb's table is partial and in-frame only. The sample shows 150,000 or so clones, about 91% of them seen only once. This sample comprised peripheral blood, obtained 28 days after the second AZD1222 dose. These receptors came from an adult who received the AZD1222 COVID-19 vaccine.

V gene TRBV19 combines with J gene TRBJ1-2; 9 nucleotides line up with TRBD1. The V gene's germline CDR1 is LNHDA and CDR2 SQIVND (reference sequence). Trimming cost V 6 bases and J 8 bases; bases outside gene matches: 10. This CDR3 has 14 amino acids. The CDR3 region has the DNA TGTGCCAGTAGCATAACACAGGGGGCGTCCGGCTACACCTTC. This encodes CASSITQGASGYTF.

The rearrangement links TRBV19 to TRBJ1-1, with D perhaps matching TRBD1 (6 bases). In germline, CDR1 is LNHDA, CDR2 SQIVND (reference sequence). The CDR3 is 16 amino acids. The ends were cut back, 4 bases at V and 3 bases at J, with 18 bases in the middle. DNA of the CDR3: TGTGCCAGTAGTAGGCGTCCACAGGGTTTTCACACTGAAGCTTTCTTT. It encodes CASSRRPQGFHTEAFF.

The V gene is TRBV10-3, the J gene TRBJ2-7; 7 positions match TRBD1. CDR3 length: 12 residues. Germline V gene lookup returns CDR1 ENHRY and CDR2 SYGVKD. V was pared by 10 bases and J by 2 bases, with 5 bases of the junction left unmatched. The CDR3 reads CASRQGAYEQYF. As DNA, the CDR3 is TGTGCCAGTCGACAGGGTGCCTACGAGCAGTACTTC.

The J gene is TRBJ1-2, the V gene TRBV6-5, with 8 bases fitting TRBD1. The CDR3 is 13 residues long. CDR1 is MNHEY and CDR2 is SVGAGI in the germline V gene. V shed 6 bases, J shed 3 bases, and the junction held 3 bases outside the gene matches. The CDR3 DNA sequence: TGTGCCAGCAGCACAGGGGGATACTATGGCTACACCTTC. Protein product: CASSTGGYYGYTF.

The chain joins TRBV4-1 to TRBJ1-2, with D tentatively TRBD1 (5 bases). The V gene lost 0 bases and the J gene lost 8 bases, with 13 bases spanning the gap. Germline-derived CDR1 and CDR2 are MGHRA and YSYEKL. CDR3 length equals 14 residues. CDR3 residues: CASSQEVQGRGYTF. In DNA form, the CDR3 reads TGCGCCAGCAGCCAAGAGGTTCAGGGACGAGGCTACACCTTC.

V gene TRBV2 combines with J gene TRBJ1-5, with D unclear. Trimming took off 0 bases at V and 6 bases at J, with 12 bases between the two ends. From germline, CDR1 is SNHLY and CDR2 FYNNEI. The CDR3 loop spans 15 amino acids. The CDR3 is CASSEALVQSQPQHF. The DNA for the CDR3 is TGTGCCAGCAGTGAAGCCCTGGTTCAAAGTCAGCCCCAGCATTTT.

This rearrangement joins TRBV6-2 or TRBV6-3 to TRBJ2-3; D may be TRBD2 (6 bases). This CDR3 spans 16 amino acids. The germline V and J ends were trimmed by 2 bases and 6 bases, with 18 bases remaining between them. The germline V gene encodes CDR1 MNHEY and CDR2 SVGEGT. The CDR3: CASSYGRRNLWDTQYF. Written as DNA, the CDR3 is TGTGCCAGCAGTTACGGGAGGCGGAATCTTTGGGATACGCAGTATTTT.

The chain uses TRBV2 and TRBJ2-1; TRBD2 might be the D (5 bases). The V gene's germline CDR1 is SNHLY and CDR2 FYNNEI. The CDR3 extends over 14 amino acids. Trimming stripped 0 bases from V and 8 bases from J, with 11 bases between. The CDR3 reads CASSEATWGDEQFF. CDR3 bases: TGTGCCAGCAGTGAAGCAACTTGGGGAGATGAGCAGTTCTTC.

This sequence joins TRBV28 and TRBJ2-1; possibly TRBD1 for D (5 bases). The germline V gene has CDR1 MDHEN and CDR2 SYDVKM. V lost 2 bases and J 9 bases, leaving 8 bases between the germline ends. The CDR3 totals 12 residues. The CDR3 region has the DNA TGTGCCAGCAGTTTACAGGGTGGTGAGCAGTTCTTC. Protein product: CASSLQGGEQFF. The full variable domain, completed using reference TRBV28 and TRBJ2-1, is DVKVTQSSRYLVKRTGEKVFLECVQDMDHENMFWYRQDPGLGLRLIYFSYDVKMKEKGDIPEGYSVSREKKERFSLILESASTNQTSMYLCASSLQGGEQFFGPGTRLTVL.

CDR3 protein: CASSPGTSGRGADTQYF. In DNA form, the CDR3 reads TGTGCCAGCAGCCCCGGGACTAGCGGGCGCGGGGCAGATACGCAGTATTTT. V is TRBV9 and J is TRBJ2-3; TRBD2 matches 12 bases. V lost 4 bases and J lost 4; bases outside the gene matches: 10. The germline V gene has CDR1 SGDLS and CDR2 YYNGEE. The CDR3 spans 17 residues.

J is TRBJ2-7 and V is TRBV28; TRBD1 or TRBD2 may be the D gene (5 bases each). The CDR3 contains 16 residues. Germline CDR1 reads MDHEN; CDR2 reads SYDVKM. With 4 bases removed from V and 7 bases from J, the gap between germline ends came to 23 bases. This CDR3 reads CASSSLSGTELSEQYF. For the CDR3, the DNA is TGTGCCAGCAGTTCACTTTCCGGGACGGAGCTCAGTGAGCAGTACTTC.

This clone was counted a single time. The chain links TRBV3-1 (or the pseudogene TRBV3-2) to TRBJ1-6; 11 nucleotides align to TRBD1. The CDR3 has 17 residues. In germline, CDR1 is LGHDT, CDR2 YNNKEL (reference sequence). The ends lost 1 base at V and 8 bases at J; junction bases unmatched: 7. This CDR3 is CASSQAPGQGAYSPLHF. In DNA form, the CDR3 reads TGTGCCAGCAGCCAAGCTCCCGGACAGGGGGCTTATTCACCCCTCCACTTT.

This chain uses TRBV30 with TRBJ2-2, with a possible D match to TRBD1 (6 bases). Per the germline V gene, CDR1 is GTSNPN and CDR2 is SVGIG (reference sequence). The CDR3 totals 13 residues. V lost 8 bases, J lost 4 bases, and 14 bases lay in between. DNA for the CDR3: TGTGCCGGCGGCCTGGGGGCCACCGGGGAGCTGTTTTTT. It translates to CAGGLGATGELFF.

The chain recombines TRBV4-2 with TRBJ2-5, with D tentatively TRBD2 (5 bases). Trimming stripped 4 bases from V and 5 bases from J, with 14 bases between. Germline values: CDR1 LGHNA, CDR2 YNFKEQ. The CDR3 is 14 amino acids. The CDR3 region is CASSRSSPAETQYF. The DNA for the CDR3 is TGTGCCAGCAGCCGGTCTAGCCCGGCGGAGACCCAGTACTTC.

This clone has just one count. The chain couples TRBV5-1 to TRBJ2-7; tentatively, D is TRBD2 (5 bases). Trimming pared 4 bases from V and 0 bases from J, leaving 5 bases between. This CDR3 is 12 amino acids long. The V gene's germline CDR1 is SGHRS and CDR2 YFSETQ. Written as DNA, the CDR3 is TGCGCCAGCAGCCGGGGCTCCTACGAGCAGTACTTC. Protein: CASSRGSYEQYF.

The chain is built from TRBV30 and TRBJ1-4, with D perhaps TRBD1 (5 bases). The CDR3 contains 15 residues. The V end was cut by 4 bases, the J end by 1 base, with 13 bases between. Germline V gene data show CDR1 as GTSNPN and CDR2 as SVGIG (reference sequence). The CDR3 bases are TGTGCCTGGACTACCCAGGGCGTAACTAATGAAAAACTGTTTTTT. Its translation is CAWTTQGVTNEKLFF.

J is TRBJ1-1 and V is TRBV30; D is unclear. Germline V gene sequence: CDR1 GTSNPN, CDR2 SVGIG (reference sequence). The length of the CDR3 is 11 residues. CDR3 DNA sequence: TGTGCGGGGAGGGTGAACACTGAAGCTTTCTTT. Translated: CAGRVNTEAFF.

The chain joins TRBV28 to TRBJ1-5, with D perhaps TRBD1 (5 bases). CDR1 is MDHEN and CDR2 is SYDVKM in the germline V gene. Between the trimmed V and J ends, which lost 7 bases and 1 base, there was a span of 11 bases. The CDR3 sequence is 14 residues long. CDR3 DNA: TGTGCCAGCAACGGGGGTTGGAGCAATCAGCCCCAGCATTTT. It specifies CASNGGWSNQPQHF.

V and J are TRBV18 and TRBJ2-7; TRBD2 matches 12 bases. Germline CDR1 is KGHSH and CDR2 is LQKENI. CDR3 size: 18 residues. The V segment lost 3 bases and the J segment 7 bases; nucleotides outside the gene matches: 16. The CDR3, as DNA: TGTGCCAGCTCACCCGCACAACAACTAGCGGGAGGTAAGGCGGAGCAGTACTTC. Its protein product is CASSPAQQLAGGKAEQYF.

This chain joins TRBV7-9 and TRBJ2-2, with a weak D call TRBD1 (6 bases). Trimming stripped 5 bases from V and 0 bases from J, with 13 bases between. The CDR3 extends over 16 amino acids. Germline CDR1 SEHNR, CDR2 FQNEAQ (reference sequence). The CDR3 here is CASSPKDRTNTGELFF. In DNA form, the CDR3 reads TGTGCCAGCAGCCCAAAAGACAGGACGAACACCGGGGAGCTGTTTTTT.

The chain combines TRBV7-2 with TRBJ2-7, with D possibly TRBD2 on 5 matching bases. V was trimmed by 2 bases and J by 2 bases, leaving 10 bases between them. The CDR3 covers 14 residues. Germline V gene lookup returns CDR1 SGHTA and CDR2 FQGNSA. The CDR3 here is CASSLWAGTYEQYF. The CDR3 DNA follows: TGTGCCAGCAGCTTATGGGCGGGCACCTACGAGCAGTACTTC.

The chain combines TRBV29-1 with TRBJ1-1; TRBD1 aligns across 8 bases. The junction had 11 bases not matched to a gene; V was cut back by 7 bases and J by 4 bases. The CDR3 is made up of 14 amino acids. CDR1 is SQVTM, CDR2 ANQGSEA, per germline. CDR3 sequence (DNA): TGCAGCGCCTCCCTGACAGGGGAGAGCACTGAAGCTTTCTTT. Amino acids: CSASLTGESTEAFF.

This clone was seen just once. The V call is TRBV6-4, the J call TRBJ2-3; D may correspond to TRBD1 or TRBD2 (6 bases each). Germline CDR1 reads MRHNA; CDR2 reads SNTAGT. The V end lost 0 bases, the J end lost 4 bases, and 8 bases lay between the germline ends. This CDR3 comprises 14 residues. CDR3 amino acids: CASSDSGGPDTQYF. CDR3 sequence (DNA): TGTGCCAGCAGTGACTCGGGGGGCCCAGATACGCAGTATTTT.

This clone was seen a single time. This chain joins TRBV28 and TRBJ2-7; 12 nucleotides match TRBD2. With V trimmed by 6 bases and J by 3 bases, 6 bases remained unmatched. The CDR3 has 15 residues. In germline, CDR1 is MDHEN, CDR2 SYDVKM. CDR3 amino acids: CASRTPGLAGYEQYF. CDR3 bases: TGTGCCAGCAGAACACCGGGACTAGCGGGCTACGAGCAGTACTTC.

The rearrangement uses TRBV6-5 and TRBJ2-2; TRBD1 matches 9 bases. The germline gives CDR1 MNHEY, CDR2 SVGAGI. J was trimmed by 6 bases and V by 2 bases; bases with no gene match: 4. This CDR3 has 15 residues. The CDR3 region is CASSYRQGDAGELFF. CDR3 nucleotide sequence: TGTGCCAGCAGTTACCGACAGGGGGATGCCGGGGAGCTGTTTTTT.

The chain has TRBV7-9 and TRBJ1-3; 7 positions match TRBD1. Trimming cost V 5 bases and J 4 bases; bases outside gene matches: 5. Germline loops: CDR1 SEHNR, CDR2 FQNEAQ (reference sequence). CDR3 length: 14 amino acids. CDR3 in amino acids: CASSPRGQGNTIYF. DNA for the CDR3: TGTGCCAGCAGCCCGAGGGGGCAAGGAAACACCATATATTTT.

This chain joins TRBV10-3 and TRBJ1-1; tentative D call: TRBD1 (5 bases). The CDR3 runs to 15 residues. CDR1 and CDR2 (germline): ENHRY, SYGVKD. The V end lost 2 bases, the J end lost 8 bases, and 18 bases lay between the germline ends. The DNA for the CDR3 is TGTGCCATCAGTGAGGGCTCAATATCTCGGACAGAAGCTTTCTTT. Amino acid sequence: CAISEGSISRTEAFF.

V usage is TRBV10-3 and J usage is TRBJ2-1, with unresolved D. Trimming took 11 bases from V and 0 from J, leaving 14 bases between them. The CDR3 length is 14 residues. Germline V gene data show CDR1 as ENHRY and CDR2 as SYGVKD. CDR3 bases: TGTGCCGTCTCACTGCGGAGCTCCTACAATGAGCAGTTCTTC. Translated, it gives CAVSLRSSYNEQFF.

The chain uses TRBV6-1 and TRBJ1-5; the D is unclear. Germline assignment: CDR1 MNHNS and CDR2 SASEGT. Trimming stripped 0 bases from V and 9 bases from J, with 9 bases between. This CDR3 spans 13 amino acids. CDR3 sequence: CASSEALRGPQHF. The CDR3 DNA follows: TGTGCCAGCAGTGAAGCGCTTCGGGGGCCCCAGCATTTT.

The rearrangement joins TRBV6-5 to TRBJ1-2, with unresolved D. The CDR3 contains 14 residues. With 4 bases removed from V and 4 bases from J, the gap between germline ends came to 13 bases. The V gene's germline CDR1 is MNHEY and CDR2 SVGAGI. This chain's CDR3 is CASSSTANLYGYTF. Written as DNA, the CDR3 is TGTGCCAGCAGTTCAACAGCGAACCTCTATGGCTACACCTTC.

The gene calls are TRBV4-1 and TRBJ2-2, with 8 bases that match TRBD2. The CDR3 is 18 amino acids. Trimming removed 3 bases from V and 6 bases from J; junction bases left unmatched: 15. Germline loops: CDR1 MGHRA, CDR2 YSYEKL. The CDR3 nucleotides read TGCGCCAGCAGCCACCGAAGCTCTGAGCCACTAGCGGCCGGGGAGCTGTTTTTT. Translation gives CASSHRSSEPLAAGELFF.

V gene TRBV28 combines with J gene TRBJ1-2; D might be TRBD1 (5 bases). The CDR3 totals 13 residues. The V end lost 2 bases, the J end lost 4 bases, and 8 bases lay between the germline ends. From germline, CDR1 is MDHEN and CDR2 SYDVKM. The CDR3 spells CASSLTGPYGYTF. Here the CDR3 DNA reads TGTGCCAGCAGTTTAACAGGACCCTATGGCTACACCTTC.